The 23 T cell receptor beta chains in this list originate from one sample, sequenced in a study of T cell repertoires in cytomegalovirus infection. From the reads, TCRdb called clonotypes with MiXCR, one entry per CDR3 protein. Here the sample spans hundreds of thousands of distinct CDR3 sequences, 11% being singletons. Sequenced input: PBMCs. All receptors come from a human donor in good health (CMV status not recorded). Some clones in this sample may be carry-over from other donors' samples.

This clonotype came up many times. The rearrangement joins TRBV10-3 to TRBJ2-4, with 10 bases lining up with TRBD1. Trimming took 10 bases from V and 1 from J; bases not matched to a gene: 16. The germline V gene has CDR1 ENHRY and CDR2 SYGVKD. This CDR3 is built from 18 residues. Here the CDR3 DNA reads TGTGCCACCGGCCCGGGACAGGGGACCTACGAGGCCAAAAACATTCAGTACTTC. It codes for CATGPGQGTYEAKNIQYF.

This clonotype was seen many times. CDR3 amino acids: CASSHRDTEAFF. As DNA, the CDR3 is TGCGCCAGCAGCCACCGCGACACTGAAGCTTTCTTT. The genes are TRBV4-1 and TRBJ1-1; the D is unclear. V shed 3 bases and J shed 3 bases, with 5 bases lying between them. The CDR3 spans 12 residues. The germline V gene has CDR1 MGHRA and CDR2 YSYEKL.

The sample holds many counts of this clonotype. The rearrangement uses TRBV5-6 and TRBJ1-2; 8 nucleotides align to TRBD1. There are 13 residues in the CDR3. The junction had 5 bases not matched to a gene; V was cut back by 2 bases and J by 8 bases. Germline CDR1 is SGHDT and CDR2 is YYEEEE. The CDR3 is CASSLPRGRGYTF. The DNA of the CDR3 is TGTGCCAGCAGCTTACCCAGGGGGCGAGGCTACACCTTC.

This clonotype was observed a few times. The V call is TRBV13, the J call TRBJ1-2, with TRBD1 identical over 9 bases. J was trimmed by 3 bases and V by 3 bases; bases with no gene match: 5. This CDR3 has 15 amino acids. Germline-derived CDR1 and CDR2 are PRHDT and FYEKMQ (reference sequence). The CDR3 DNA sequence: TGTGCCAGCAGCTTCGGGACAGGGTTGGACTATGGCTACACCTTC. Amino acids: CASSFGTGLDYGYTF.

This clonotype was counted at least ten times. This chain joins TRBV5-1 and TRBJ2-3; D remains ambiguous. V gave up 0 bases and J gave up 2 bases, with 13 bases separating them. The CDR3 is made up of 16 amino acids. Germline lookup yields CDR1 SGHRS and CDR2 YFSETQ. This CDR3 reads CASSLATAQPTDTQYF. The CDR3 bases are TGCGCCAGCAGCTTGGCTACAGCCCAACCCACAGATACGCAGTATTTT. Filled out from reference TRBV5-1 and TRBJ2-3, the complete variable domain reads KAGVTQTPRYLIKTRGQQVTLSCSPISGHRSVSWYQQTPGQGLQFLFEYFSETQRNKGNFPGRFSGRQFSNSRSEMNVSTLELGDSALYLCASSLATAQPTDTQYFGPGTRLTVL.

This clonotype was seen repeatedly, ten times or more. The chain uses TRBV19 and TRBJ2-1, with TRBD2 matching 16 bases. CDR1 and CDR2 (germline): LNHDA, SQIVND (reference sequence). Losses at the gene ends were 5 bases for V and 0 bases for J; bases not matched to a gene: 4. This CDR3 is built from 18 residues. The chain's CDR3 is CASSPGTSGGASYNEQFF. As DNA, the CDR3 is TGTGCCAGTAGTCCCGGGACTAGCGGGGGGGCCTCCTACAATGAGCAGTTCTTC.

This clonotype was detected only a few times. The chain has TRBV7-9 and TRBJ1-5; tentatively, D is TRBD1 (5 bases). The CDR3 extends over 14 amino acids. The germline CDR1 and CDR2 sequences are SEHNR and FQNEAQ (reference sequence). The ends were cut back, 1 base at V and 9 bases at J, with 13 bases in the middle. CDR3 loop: CASSLVRDDSPQHF. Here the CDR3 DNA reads TGTGCCAGCAGCTTAGTCAGGGACGATTCGCCCCAGCATTTT.

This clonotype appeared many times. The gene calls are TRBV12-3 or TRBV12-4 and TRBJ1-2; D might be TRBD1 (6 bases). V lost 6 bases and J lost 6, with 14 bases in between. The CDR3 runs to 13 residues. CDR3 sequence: CASRLVGGDGYTF. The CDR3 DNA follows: TGTGCCAGCAGACTTGTGGGGGGCGATGGCTACACCTTC.

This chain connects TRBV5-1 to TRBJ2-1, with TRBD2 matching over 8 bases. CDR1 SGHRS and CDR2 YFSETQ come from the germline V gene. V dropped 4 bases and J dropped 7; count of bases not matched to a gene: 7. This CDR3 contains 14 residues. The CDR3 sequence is CASSTGGAPNEQFF. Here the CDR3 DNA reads TGCGCCAGCAGCACCGGGGGGGCTCCGAATGAGCAGTTCTTC.

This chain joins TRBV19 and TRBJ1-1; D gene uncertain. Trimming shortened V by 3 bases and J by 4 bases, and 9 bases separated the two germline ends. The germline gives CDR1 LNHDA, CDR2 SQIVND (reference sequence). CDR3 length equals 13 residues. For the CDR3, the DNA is TGTGCCAGTAGTATGGCGGGGTTCACTGAAGCTTTCTTT. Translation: CASSMAGFTEAFF.

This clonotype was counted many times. CDR3 in DNA: TGTGCCAGTAGTAAGATGACAGGGGGGAATGAAAAACTGTTTTTT. Residues: CASSKMTGGNEKLFF. V usage is TRBV19 and J usage is TRBJ1-4; the match to TRBD1 covers 9 bases. Trimming at V came to 4 bases and at J to 5 bases, leaving 5 bases not matched to a gene. The CDR3 extends over 15 amino acids. The germline gives CDR1 LNHDA, CDR2 SQIVND (reference sequence). Using reference TRBV19 and TRBJ1-4 for the parts outside the CDR3, the full variable domain is DGGITQSPKYLFRKEGQNVTLSCEQNLNHDAMYWYRQDPGQGLRLIYYSQIVNDFQKGDIAEGYSVSREKKESFPLTVTSAQKNPTAFYLCASSKMTGGNEKLFFGSGTQLSVL.

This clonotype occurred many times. This chain's CDR3 is CASSPSGTYEQYF. CDR3 coding DNA: TGTGCCAGCAGCCCCTCCGGGACTTATGAGCAGTACTTC. The chain joins TRBV5-5 to TRBJ2-7; D is possibly TRBD2 (6 bases). CDR1 is SGHKS, CDR2 YYEKEE, per germline (reference sequence). The CDR3 extends over 13 amino acids. Trimming left V 4 bases short and J 7 bases short, with 15 bases between.

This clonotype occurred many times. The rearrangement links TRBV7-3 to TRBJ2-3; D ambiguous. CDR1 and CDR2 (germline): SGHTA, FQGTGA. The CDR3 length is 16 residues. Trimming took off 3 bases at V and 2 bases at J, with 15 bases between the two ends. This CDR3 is CASSFEEGKYTDTQYF. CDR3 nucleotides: TGTGCCAGCAGCTTCGAAGAAGGGAAATACACAGATACGCAGTATTTT.

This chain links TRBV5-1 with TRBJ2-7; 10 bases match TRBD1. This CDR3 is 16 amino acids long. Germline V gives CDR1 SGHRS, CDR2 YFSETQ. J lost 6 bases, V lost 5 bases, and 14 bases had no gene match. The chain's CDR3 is CASRDALTGGATEQYF. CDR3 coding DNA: TGCGCCAGCAGGGATGCGTTGACAGGGGGCGCGACCGAGCAGTACTTC.

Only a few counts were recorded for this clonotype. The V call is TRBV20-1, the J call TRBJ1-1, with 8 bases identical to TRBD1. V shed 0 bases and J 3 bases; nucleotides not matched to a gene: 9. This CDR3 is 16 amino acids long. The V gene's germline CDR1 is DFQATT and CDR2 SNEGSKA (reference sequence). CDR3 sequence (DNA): TGCAGTGCTAGAGATTTCGGGCAGGGGGCACACACTGAAGCTTTCTTT. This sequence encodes CSARDFGQGAHTEAFF.

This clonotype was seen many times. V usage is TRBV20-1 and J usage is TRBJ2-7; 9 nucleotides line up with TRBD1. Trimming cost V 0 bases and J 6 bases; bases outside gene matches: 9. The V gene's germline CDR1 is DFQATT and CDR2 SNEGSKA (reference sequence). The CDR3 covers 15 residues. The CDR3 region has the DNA TGCAGTGCTAGAGATGGGGACAGGGTACACGGCGAGCAGTACTTC. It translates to CSARDGDRVHGEQYF.

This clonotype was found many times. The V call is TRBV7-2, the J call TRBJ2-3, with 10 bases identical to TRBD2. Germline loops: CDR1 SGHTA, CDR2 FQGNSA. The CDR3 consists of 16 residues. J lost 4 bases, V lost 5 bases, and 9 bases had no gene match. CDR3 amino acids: CASSPSTSGTADTQYF. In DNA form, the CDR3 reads TGTGCCAGCAGCCCGAGCACTAGCGGGACGGCAGATACGCAGTATTTT.

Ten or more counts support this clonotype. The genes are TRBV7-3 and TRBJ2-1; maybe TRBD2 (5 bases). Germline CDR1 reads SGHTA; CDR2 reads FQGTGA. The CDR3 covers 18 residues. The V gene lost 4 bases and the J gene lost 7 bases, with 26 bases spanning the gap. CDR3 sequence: CASSSAPSSQRPGNEQFF. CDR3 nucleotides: TGTGCCAGCAGCTCCGCCCCGAGTAGCCAGAGGCCGGGAAATGAGCAGTTCTTC.

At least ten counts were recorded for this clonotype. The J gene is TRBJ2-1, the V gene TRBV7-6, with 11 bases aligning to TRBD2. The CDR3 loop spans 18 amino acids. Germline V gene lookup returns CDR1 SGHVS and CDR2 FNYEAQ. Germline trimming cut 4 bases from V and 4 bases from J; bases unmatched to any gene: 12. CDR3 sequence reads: CASSSGLAASPRYNEQFF. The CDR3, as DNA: TGTGCCAGCAGCTCGGGACTAGCGGCTTCCCCCAGGTACAATGAGCAGTTCTTC.

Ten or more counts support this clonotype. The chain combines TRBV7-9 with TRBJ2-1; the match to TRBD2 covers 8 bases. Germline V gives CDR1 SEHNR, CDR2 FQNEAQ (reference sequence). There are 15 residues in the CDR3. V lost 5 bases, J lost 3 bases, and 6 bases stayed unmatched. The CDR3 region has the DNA TGTGCCAGCAGCGGCGGGACTAGTCACTACAATGAGCAGTTCTTC. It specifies CASSGGTSHYNEQFF.

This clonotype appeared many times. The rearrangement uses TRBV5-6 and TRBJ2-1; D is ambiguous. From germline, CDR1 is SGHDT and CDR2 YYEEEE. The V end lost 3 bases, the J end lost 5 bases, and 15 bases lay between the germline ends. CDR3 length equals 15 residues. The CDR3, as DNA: TGTGCCAGCAGCTCCCCGGGCCGCGTGGACAATGAGCAGTTCTTC. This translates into CASSSPGRVDNEQFF. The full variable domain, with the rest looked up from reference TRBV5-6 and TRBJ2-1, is DAGVTQSPTHLIKTRGQQVTLRCSPKSGHDTVSWYQQALGQGPQFIFQYYEEEERQRGNFPDRFSGHQFPNYSSELNVNALLLGDSALYLCASSSPGRVDNEQFFGPGTRLTVL.

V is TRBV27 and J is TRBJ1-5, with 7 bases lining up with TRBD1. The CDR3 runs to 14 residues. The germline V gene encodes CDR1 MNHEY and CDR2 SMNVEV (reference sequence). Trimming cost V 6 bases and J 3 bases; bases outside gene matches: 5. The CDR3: CASSRGQFNQPQHF. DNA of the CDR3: TGTGCCAGCAGCCGGGGACAGTTCAATCAGCCCCAGCATTTT.

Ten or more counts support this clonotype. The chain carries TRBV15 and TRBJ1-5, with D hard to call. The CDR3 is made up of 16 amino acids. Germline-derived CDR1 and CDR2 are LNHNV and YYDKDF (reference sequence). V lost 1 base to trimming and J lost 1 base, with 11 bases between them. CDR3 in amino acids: CATSRGNTGSNQPQHF. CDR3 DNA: TGTGCCACCAGCAGAGGAAACACGGGGAGCAATCAGCCCCAGCATTTT.